This paragraph reports one TCR beta chain. Its antigen is not identified. Blood was collected once per donor into heparin, averaging roughly 120 mL. Sorted CD4+ subsets: naive, central memory, regulatory, stem cell-like memory (CD45RO/CCR7/CD25/CD127/CD95/CD27 panel). These data originate in a study of beta chain features in type 1 diabetes. Study-level results: PCR might favor shorter templates, equally in patients and controls. Whether HLA type influences TCRB rearrangement remained unresolved here. Moderately but significantly shorter TCRB CDR3s were found in Type 1 diabetes patients in all four CD4+ subsets.

The study reverse transcribed the entire isolated RNA, so it sequenced expressed TCRB transcripts. The protocol was immunoSEQ multiplex PCR, while the TCRdb copy is restricted to in-frame clones and leaves out a portion. This sample has 60,000 to 75,000 clones, with roughly 50% found just once. CDR1 SGHTA and CDR2 FQGNSA come from the germline V gene. This CDR3 region has 15 residues. The V end lost 1 base, the J end lost 8 bases, and 16 bases lay between the germline ends. Sequencing was carried out using central memory CD4+ T cells from blood. The chain is built from TRBV7-2 and TRBJ2-3, with D possibly TRBD2 on 5 matching bases. This TCR was recovered from a man aged 25-40 years with type 1 diabetes. The CDR3 sequence is CASSLGGRIRGTQYF. In nucleotides, the CDR3 is TGTGCCAGCAGCTTAGGGGGAAGGATACGGGGTACGCAGTATTTT.